Below are 3 T cell receptor beta chains sequenced from a single sample in a study of CD8+ T cells in alopecia areata. Following extraction, RNA underwent reverse transcription to cDNA, which served as the sequencing template. TCRdb's table, derived via immunoSEQ multiplex PCR, lists solely in-frame clones and lacks some. Singletons are absent from the sample, which has under 350,000 clones. Combined cutaneous lymph node cells underwent sorting by CD4, CD8alpha, NKG2D, NKG2ACE and additional markers. The sample consisted of CD4+ T cells sorted from a lymph node. These TCRs come from a C3H/HeJ mouse with alopecia areata. This strain's MHC haplotype is H2-k.

Remarks on this clone: Any gene name here is a mouse gene name. The CDR3 goes on 4 residues after the read ends, and that part is filled in from the germline J gene. This chain uses TRBV19 with TRBJ2-1, with D perhaps matching TRBD1 (6 bases). The CDR3 runs 15 residues. V was clipped by 7 bases and J by 0 bases, with 14 bases between them. Germline-derived CDR1 and CDR2 are FNHDT and SITEND (reference sequence). The sequenced part of the CDR3 DNA is TGTGCCAGCTCCCTCCGGGACAATAACTATGCT. It encodes CASSLRDNNYA. The whole CDR3 reads CASSLRDNNYAEQFF.

This clone showed up just a few times. Here the gene names and germline are mouse. Read data end 4 residues before the CDR3 end; the end is taken from the germline J gene. The chain uses TRBV19 and TRBJ2-7; perhaps TRBD2 as D (6 bases). Germline V gene sequence: CDR1 FNHDT, CDR2 SITEND (reference sequence). V lost 5 bases to trimming and J lost 0 bases, with 12 bases between them. The CDR3 is 14 amino acids. CDR3 protein: CASRRLESSYEQYF. The DNA read from the CDR3 is TGTGCCAGCAGACGACTGGAGAGCTCCTAT.

Notes on this clone: Gene names and germline match the mouse. CDR3 protein: CASSDAQTGDEQYF. The sequenced part of the CDR3 DNA is TGTGCCAGCAGTGATGCCCAGACAGGGGAT. The chain links TRBV13-1 to TRBJ2-7; 8 nucleotides agree with TRBD1. The read is 4 residues too short to cover the CDR3 end, so that end is filled in from the germline J gene. Germline V lookup: CDR1 NSHNY, CDR2 SYGAGN. The CDR3 is 14 residues long.